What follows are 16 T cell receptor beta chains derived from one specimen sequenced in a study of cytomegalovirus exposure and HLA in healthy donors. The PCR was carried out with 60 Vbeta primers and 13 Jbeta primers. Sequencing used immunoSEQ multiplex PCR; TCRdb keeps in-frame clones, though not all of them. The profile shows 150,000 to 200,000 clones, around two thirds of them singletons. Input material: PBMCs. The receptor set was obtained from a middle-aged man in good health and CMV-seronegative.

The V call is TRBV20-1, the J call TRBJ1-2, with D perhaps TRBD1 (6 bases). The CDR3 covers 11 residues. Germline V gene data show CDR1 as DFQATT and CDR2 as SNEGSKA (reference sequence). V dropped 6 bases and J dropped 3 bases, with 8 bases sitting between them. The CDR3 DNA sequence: TGCAGTGCAAACAGGGACTATGGCTACACCTTC. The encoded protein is CSANRDYGYTF.

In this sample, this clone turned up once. The CDR3 nucleotides are TGCGCCAGCAGTCCGCCAGGGACTGGGGCCAACGTCCTGACTTTC. Its translation is CASSPPGTGANVLTF. The chain couples TRBV5-1 to TRBJ2-6, with TRBD1 as a possible D gene (5 bases). Germline V gives CDR1 SGHRS, CDR2 YFSETQ. The V gene lost 5 bases and the J gene lost 2 bases, with 11 bases spanning the gap. The CDR3 is 15 amino acids.

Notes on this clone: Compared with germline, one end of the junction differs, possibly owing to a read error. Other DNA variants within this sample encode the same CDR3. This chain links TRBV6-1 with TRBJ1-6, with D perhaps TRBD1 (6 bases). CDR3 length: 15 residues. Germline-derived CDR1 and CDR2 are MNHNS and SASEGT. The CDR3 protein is CASSEGTPYNSPLHF. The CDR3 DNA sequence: TGTGCCAGCAGTGAGGGGACACCCTATAATTCCCCCCTCCACTTT.

CDR3 region: CASSFRDNSYNEQFF. CDR3 DNA: TGTGCCAGCAGTTTTAGAGACAATTCCTACAATGAGCAGTTCTTC. The rearrangement links TRBV28 to TRBJ2-1; D gene unclear. The CDR3 is made up of 15 amino acids. V was trimmed by 3 bases and J by 1 base, leaving 10 bases between them. The V gene's germline CDR1 is MDHEN and CDR2 SYDVKM.

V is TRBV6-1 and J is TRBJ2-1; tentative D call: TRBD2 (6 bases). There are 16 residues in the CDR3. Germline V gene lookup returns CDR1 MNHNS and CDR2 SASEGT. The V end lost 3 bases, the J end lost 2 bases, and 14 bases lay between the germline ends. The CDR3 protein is CASSESRDSAYNEQFF. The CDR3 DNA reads TGTGCCAGCAGTGAGTCCCGGGACTCTGCCTACAATGAGCAGTTCTTC.

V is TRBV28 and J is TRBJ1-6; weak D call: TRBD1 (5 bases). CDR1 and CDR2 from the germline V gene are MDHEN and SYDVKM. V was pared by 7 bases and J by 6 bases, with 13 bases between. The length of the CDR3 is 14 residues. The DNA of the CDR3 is TGTGCCAGCATCCAGGGAGGAGGTAATTCACCCCTCCACTTT. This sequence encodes CASIQGGGNSPLHF.

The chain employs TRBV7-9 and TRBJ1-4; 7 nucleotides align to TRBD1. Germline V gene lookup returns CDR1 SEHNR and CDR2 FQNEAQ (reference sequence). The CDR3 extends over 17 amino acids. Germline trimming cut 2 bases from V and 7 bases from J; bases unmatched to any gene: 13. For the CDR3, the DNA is TGTGCCAGCAGCTTAACCGGGACAGTCTCAGGAGGTGAAAAACTGTTTTTT. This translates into CASSLTGTVSGGEKLFF.

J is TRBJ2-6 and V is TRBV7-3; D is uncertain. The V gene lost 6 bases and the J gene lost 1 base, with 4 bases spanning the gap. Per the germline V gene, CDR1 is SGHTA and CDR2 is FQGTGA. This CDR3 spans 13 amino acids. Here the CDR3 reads CASRLSGANVLTF. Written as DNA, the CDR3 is TGTGCCAGCAGACTTTCTGGGGCCAACGTCCTGACTTTC. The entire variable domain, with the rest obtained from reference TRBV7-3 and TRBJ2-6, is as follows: GAGVSQTPSNKVTEKGKYVELRCDPISGHTALYWYRQSLGQGPEFLIYFQGTGAADDSGLPNDRFFAVRPEGSVSTLKIQRTERGDSAVYLCASRLSGANVLTFGAGSRLTVL.

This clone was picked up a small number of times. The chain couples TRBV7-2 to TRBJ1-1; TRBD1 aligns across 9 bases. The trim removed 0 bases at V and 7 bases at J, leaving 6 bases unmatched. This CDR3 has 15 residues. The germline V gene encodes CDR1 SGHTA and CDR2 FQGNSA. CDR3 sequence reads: CASSLALGQGSEAFF. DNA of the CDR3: TGTGCCAGCAGCTTAGCGCTGGGACAGGGTAGTGAAGCTTTCTTT.

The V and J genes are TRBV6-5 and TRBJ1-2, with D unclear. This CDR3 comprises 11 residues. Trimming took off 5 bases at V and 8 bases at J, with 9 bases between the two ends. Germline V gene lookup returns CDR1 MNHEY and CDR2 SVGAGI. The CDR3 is CASSGGPGYTF. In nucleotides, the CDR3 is TGTGCCAGCAGTGGTGGGCCGGGCTACACCTTC.

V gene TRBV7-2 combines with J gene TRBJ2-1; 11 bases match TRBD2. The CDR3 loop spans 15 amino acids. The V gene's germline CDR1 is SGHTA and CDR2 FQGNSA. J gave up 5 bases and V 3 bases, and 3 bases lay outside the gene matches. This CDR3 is CASSFSGLADNEQFF. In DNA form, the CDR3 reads TGTGCCAGCAGCTTCTCGGGACTAGCGGACAATGAGCAGTTCTTC. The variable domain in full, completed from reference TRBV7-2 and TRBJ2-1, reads GAGVSQSPSNKVTEKGKDVELRCDPISGHTALYWYRQSLGQGLEFLIYFQGNSAPDKSGLPSDRFSAERTGGSVSTLTIQRTQQEDSAVYLCASSFSGLADNEQFFGPGTRLTVL.

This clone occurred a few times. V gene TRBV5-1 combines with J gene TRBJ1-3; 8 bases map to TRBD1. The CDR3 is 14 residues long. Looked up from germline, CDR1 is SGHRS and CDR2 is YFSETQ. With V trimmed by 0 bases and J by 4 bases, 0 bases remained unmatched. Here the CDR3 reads CASSLGQGGNTIYF. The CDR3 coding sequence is TGCGCCAGCAGCTTGGGACAGGGGGGAAACACCATATATTTT.

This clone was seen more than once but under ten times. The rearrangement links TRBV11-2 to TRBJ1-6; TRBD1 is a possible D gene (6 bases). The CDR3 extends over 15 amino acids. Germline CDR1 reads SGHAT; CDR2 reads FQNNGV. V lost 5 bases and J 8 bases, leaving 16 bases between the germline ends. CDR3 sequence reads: CASSPTVGAYSPLHF. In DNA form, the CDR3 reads TGTGCCAGCAGCCCGACAGTGGGGGCCTATTCACCCCTCCACTTT.

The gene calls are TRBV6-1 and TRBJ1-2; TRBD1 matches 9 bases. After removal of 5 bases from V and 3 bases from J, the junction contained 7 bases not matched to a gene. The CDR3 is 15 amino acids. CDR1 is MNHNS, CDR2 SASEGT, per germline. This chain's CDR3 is CASSNRDRVHYGYTF. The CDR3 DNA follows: TGTGCCAGCAGTAACCGGGACAGGGTGCACTATGGCTACACCTTC.

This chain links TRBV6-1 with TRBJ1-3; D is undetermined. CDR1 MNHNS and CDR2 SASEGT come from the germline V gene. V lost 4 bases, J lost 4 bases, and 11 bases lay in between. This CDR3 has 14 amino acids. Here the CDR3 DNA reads TGTGCCAGCAGTGGGGCCCCCCTAGGAAACACCATATATTTT. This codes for CASSGAPLGNTIYF.

The CDR3 is CASSSRPSGFTAAEAFF. In DNA, the CDR3 is TGTGCCAGCAGCTCCCGACCTTCAGGGTTCACGGCCGCTGAAGCTTTCTTT. This chain connects TRBV7-2 to TRBJ1-1; possibly TRBD1 for D (5 bases). The V gene's germline CDR1 is SGHTA and CDR2 FQGNSA. The CDR3 has 17 amino acids. With 4 bases removed from V and 6 bases from J, the gap between germline ends came to 24 bases.